Listed below are T cell receptor beta chains from one sample, sequenced in a study of T cell responses to AZD1222 COVID-19 vaccine. Measured with immunoSEQ multiplex PCR; TCRdb has only the in-frame clones, and not every one. The top ten hold about 7.9% of the sample, which has around 130,000 clones, roughly 88% seen once. The sample consisted of peripheral blood, taken on day 0 of AZD1222 vaccination. These receptors all stem from an adult in good health. The CDR3 runs from the conserved cysteine through the conserved F or W. Fields, in order: V gene, clone size, D gene, J gene, CDR3 length, CDR3 protein, CDR3 DNA. The D gene is left open where the match is weak. Size is omitted from some rows. Given values are once, few, many or a class for expanded clones.

V gene: TRBV2
clone size: few
D gene: TRBD1
J gene: TRBJ2-1
CDR3 length: 13
CDR3 protein: CAIPDRVNNEQFF
CDR3 DNA: TGTGCCATCCCGGACAGGGTGAATAATGAGCAGTTCTTC

V gene: TRBV30
clone size: NA
D gene: TRBD1
J gene: TRBJ1-2
CDR3 length: 14
CDR3 protein: CAWSRDSQISGYTF
CDR3 DNA: TGTGCCTGGAGTCGGGACAGCCAAATTTCTGGCTACACCTTC

V gene: TRBV12-5
clone size: NA
D gene: NA
J gene: TRBJ1-4
CDR3 length: 14
CDR3 protein: CASGPGFANEKLFF
CDR3 DNA: TGTGCTAGTGGACCAGGGTTTGCTAATGAAAAACTGTTTTTT

V gene: TRBV9
clone size: NA
D gene: NA
J gene: TRBJ2-7
CDR3 length: 15
CDR3 protein: CASSVGGRLSYEQYF
CDR3 DNA: TGTGCCAGCAGCGTAGGTGGGCGGTTATCCTACGAGCAGTACTTC

V gene: TRBV2
clone size: many
D gene: NA
J gene: TRBJ2-1
CDR3 length: 13
CDR3 protein: CASSVEGYNEQFF
CDR3 DNA: TGTGCCAGCAGTGTAGAGGGCTACAATGAGCAGTTCTTC

V gene: TRBV19
clone size: NA
D gene: TRBD1
J gene: TRBJ1-5
CDR3 length: 18
CDR3 protein: CASSNTILDRGLNQPQHF
CDR3 DNA: TGTGCCAGTAGTAACACGATTCTCGACAGGGGGCTAAATCAGCCCCAGCATTTT

V gene: TRBV4-1
clone size: NA
D gene: TRBD2
J gene: TRBJ2-7
CDR3 length: 16
CDR3 protein: CASSHFSGGYSYEQYF
CDR3 DNA: TGCGCCAGCAGCCATTTTAGCGGGGGGTACTCCTACGAGCAGTACTTC

V gene: TRBV6-5
clone size: NA
D gene: TRBD1
J gene: TRBJ2-5
CDR3 length: 14
CDR3 protein: CASRLDRAQETQYF
CDR3 DNA: TGTGCCAGCAGGCTCGACAGGGCTCAAGAGACCCAGTACTTC

V gene: TRBV6-2/TRBV6-3
clone size: NA
D gene: NA
J gene: TRBJ2-7
CDR3 length: 13
CDR3 protein: CASSEGTRDEQYF
CDR3 DNA: TGTGCCAGCAGCGAGGGGACCAGGGACGAGCAGTACTTC

V gene: TRBV7-2
clone size: NA
D gene: NA
J gene: TRBJ1-1
CDR3 length: 16
CDR3 protein: CASSLMALTVNTEAFF
CDR3 DNA: TGTGCCAGCAGCTTAATGGCCCTCACGGTGAACACTGAAGCTTTCTTT

V gene: TRBV6-2/TRBV6-3
clone size: once
D gene: TRBD2
J gene: TRBJ2-1
CDR3 length: 16
CDR3 protein: CASSYLLAGGFNEQFF
CDR3 DNA: TGTGCCAGCAGTTACCTGCTAGCGGGGGGGTTCAATGAGCAGTTCTTC

V gene: TRBV29-1
clone size: NA
D gene: NA
J gene: TRBJ1-5
CDR3 length: 13
CDR3 protein: CSVRTANNQPQHF
CDR3 DNA: TGCAGCGTTCGGACAGCGAACAATCAGCCCCAGCATTTT

V gene: TRBV5-8
clone size: NA
D gene: TRBD1
J gene: TRBJ1-4
CDR3 length: 16
CDR3 protein: CASSLGDRGSDEKLFF
CDR3 DNA: TGTGCCAGCAGCTTGGGGGACAGGGGGTCTGATGAAAAACTGTTTTTT

V gene: TRBV6-5
clone size: NA
D gene: NA
J gene: TRBJ1-5
CDR3 length: 15
CDR3 protein: CASSYSMGFNQPQHF
CDR3 DNA: TGTGCCAGCAGTTACTCGATGGGGTTCAATCAGCCCCAGCATTTT

V gene: TRBV19
clone size: once
D gene: NA
J gene: TRBJ1-5
CDR3 length: 14
CDR3 protein: CASSIVQGNQPQHF
CDR3 DNA: TGTGCCAGTAGTATTGTCCAGGGGAATCAGCCCCAGCATTTT

V gene: TRBV19
clone size: NA
D gene: NA
J gene: TRBJ1-1
CDR3 length: 15
CDR3 protein: CASSRRTLGDTEAFF
CDR3 DNA: TGTGCCAGTAGTCGCAGGACCTTGGGAGACACTGAAGCTTTCTTT

V gene: TRBV5-1
clone size: NA
D gene: NA
J gene: TRBJ2-2
CDR3 length: 15
CDR3 protein: CASSLEDRNTGELFF
CDR3 DNA: TGCGCCAGCAGCTTGGAGGACAGAAACACCGGGGAGCTGTTTTTT

V gene: TRBV28
clone size: NA
D gene: NA
J gene: TRBJ1-3
CDR3 length: 15
CDR3 protein: CASSSAEYSGNTIYF
CDR3 DNA: TGTGCCAGCAGTTCCGCCGAGTACTCTGGAAACACCATATATTTT

V gene: TRBV12-3/TRBV12-4
clone size: NA
D gene: NA
J gene: TRBJ1-2
CDR3 length: 13
CDR3 protein: CASSLVLQGGYTF
CDR3 DNA: TGTGCCAGCAGTTTAGTATTACAGGGAGGCTACACCTTC

V gene: TRBV18
clone size: NA
D gene: NA
J gene: TRBJ1-3
CDR3 length: 15
CDR3 protein: CASSPLMQTGNTIYF
CDR3 DNA: TGTGCCAGCTCACCACTAATGCAGACTGGAAACACCATATATTTT

V gene: TRBV5-4
clone size: NA
D gene: TRBD1
J gene: TRBJ2-5
CDR3 length: 14
CDR3 protein: CASSSRTGEETQYF
CDR3 DNA: TGTGCCAGCAGCTCGCGGACAGGGGAAGAGACCCAGTACTTC

V gene: TRBV9
clone size: NA
D gene: NA
J gene: TRBJ2-3
CDR3 length: 16
CDR3 protein: CASSVEAGQKGDTQYF
CDR3 DNA: TGTGCCAGCAGCGTAGAAGCGGGCCAAAAGGGAGATACGCAGTATTTT

V gene: TRBV19
clone size: NA
D gene: TRBD2
J gene: TRBJ2-5
CDR3 length: 15
CDR3 protein: CASSMIPSGQETQYF
CDR3 DNA: TGTGCCAGTAGTATGATCCCTAGCGGACAAGAGACCCAGTACTTC

V gene: TRBV15
clone size: NA
D gene: NA
J gene: TRBJ2-7
CDR3 length: 12
CDR3 protein: CATSSTAYEQYF
CDR3 DNA: TGTGCCACCAGCAGTACAGCCTACGAGCAGTACTTC

V gene: TRBV6-6
clone size: NA
D gene: TRBD1
J gene: TRBJ2-7
CDR3 length: 16
CDR3 protein: CASSYYPGQITYEQYF
CDR3 DNA: TGTGCCAGCAGTTACTATCCGGGACAGATAACCTACGAGCAGTACTTC

V gene: TRBV5-8
clone size: NA
D gene: TRBD1
J gene: TRBJ2-7
CDR3 length: 15
CDR3 protein: CASSPWDRVSYEQYF
CDR3 DNA: TGTGCCAGCAGCCCCTGGGACAGGGTCTCCTACGAGCAGTACTTC

V gene: TRBV19
clone size: NA
D gene: TRBD2
J gene: TRBJ2-1
CDR3 length: 16
CDR3 protein: CASSIVSGRFGNEQFF
CDR3 DNA: TGTGCCAGTAGTATCGTTAGCGGGAGGTTTGGAAATGAGCAGTTCTTC

V gene: TRBV6-5
clone size: NA
D gene: TRBD1
J gene: TRBJ1-6
CDR3 length: 15
CDR3 protein: CAVQTRTGRNSPLHF
CDR3 DNA: TGTGCCGTCCAAACCCGGACAGGGCGAAATTCACCCCTCCACTTT

V gene: TRBV10-2
clone size: NA
D gene: NA
J gene: TRBJ1-1
CDR3 length: 16
CDR3 protein: CASRDLPGQMNTEAFF
CDR3 DNA: TGCGCCAGCCGAGACCTACCCGGACAAATGAACACTGAAGCTTTCTTT

V gene: TRBV2
clone size: NA
D gene: NA
J gene: TRBJ1-2
CDR3 length: 14
CDR3 protein: CASSASWQYYGYTF
CDR3 DNA: TGTGCCAGCAGTGCCTCGTGGCAGTACTATGGCTACACCTTC

V gene: TRBV10-3
clone size: NA
D gene: NA
J gene: TRBJ2-7
CDR3 length: 18
CDR3 protein: CAIRVNREKANTSYEQYF
CDR3 DNA: TGTGCCATCAGGGTAAACAGGGAAAAAGCCAATACTTCCTACGAGCAGTACTTC

V gene: TRBV9
clone size: NA
D gene: TRBD1
J gene: TRBJ1-3
CDR3 length: 14
CDR3 protein: CASSFGQAGNTIYF
CDR3 DNA: TGTGCCAGCAGCTTCGGACAGGCTGGAAACACCATATATTTT

V gene: TRBV10-2
clone size: NA
D gene: NA
J gene: TRBJ2-1
CDR3 length: 16
CDR3 protein: CASSDPARSSYNEQFF
CDR3 DNA: TGCGCCAGCAGTGACCCCGCTAGGAGCTCCTACAATGAGCAGTTCTTC

V gene: TRBV4-1
clone size: NA
D gene: NA
J gene: TRBJ1-5
CDR3 length: 17
CDR3 protein: CASSQDPPGGSNQPQHF
CDR3 DNA: TGCGCCAGCAGCCAAGATCCCCCGGGAGGGAGCAATCAGCCCCAGCATTTT

V gene: TRBV7-2
clone size: medium-sized
D gene: NA
J gene: TRBJ2-2
CDR3 length: 13
CDR3 protein: CASSLPVAGELFF
CDR3 DNA: TGTGCCAGCAGCTTACCTGTTGCCGGGGAGCTGTTTTTT

V gene: TRBV28
clone size: NA
D gene: TRBD1
J gene: TRBJ1-1
CDR3 length: 14
CDR3 protein: CASSQRQGYTEAFF
CDR3 DNA: TGTGCCAGCAGTCAAAGACAGGGTTACACTGAAGCTTTCTTT

V gene: TRBV18
clone size: NA
D gene: NA
J gene: TRBJ2-1
CDR3 length: 16
CDR3 protein: CASSPPKGQGMNEQFF
CDR3 DNA: TGTGCCAGCTCACCACCCAAAGGACAAGGAATGAATGAGCAGTTCTTC

V gene: TRBV10-2
clone size: NA
D gene: TRBD2
J gene: TRBJ2-7
CDR3 length: 17
CDR3 protein: CASSEQRAGGSSYEQYF
CDR3 DNA: TGCGCCAGCAGTGAGCAAAGAGCGGGGGGAAGCTCCTACGAGCAGTACTTC